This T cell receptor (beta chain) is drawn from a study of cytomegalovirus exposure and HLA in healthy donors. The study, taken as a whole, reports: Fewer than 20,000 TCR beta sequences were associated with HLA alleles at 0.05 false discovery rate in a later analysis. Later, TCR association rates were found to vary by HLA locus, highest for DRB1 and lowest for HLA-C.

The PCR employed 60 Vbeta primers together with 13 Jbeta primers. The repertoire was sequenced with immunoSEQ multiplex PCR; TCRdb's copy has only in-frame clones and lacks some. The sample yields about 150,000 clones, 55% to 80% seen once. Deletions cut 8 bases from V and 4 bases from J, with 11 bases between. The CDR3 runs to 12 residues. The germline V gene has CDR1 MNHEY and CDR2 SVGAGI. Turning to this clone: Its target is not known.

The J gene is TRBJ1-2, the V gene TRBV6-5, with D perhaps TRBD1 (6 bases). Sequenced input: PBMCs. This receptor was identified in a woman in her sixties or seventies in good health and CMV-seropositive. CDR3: CASWRGGYGYTF. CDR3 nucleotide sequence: TGTGCCAGCTGGAGGGGGGGCTATGGCTACACCTTC.